A single sample gave rise to the 2 T cell receptor beta chains below, sequenced in a study of T cells after posttransplantation cyclophosphamide. TCRdb's table, derived via immunoSEQ multiplex PCR, lists solely in-frame clones and lacks some. The sample contains roughly 34,000 clones, none of them singletons. The sequencing input was PBMCs. The receptor set was obtained from a woman aged 25 to 39 in good health and a related stem cell transplant donor.

The chain is built from TRBV30 and TRBJ2-7; TRBD2 matches 13 bases. This CDR3 is built from 16 residues. V was pared by 5 bases and J by 0 bases, with 7 bases of the junction left unmatched. CDR1 is GTSNPN and CDR2 is SVGIG in the germline V gene (reference sequence). The CDR3 loop is CAWGLAGAKSSYEQYF. CDR3 bases: TGTGCCTGGGGACTAGCGGGGGCCAAGAGCTCCTACGAGCAGTACTTC.

The gene calls are TRBV7-2 and TRBJ2-3; TRBD2 matches 14 bases. J gave up 0 bases and V 5 bases, and 4 bases lay outside the gene matches. The germline CDR1 and CDR2 sequences are SGHTA and FQGNSA. This CDR3 has 17 amino acids. The DNA of the CDR3 is TGTGCCAGCAGCCTGGGGACTAGCGGGGGTAGCACAGATACGCAGTATTTT. Amino acid sequence: CASSLGTSGGSTDTQYF.